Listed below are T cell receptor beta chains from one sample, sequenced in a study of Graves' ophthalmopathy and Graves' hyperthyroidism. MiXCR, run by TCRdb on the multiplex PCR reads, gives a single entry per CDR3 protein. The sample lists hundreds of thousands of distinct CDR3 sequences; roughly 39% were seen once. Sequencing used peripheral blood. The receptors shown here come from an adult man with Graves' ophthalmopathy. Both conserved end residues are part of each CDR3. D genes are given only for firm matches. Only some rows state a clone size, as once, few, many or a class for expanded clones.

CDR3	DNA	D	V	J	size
CASSLGPGGPSWYEQYF	TGTGCCAGCAGCTTAGGACCCGGGGGGCCCTCGTGGTACGAGCAGTACTTC	.	TRBV11-1	TRBJ2-7	.
CASSVSLDRGYDEQYF	TGTGCCAGCAGTGTGAGTCTAGACAGGGGATACGACGAGCAGTACTTC	TRBD1	TRBV2	TRBJ2-7	few
CASSSRDRTYEQYF	TGTGCCAGCAGCTCCCGGGACAGGACCTACGAGCAGTACTTC	TRBD1	TRBV7-9	TRBJ2-7	many
CASSFSGAGANVLTF	TGTGCCAGCAGCTTTTCAGGGGCTGGGGCCAACGTCCTGACTTTC	.	TRBV5-5	TRBJ2-6	many
CAISTTGNTQYF	TGTGCCATCAGTACGACAGGGAATACGCAGTATTTT	TRBD1	TRBV10-3	TRBJ2-3	few
CSGGLKTQYF	TGCAGCGGGGGTTTGAAGACCCAGTACTTC	.	TRBV29-1	TRBJ2-5	.
CASSVGGDSGNTIYF	TGTGCCAGCAGCGTAGGTGGGGACTCTGGAAACACCATATATTTT	.	TRBV9	TRBJ1-3	few
CASSQQRGLEAFF	TGTGCCAGCAGCCAACAAAGGGGACTCGAAGCTTTCTTT	.	TRBV3-1	TRBJ1-1	many
CASSMSPSSAGELFF	TGTGCCAGTAGTATGAGCCCTAGCTCGGCCGGGGAGCTGTTTTTT	.	TRBV19	TRBJ2-2	few
CSVVSGQETQYF	TGCAGCGTTGTTTCGGGGCAAGAGACCCAGTACTTC	.	TRBV29-1	TRBJ2-5	many
CASSRGLAGVGGELFF	TGTGCCAGCAGCCGAGGGCTAGCGGGAGTAGGCGGGGAGCTGTTTTTT	TRBD2	TRBV9	TRBJ2-2	.
CSPGPVQETQYF	TGCAGCCCGGGTCCGGTACAAGAGACCCAGTACTTC	.	TRBV29-1	TRBJ2-5	.
CASSLDPQGNYGYTF	TGTGCCAGCAGCTTGGACCCACAGGGAAACTATGGCTACACCTTC	.	TRBV7-2	TRBJ1-2	many
CAISDRTGGWNSPLHF	TGTGCCATCAGTGATCGGACAGGCGGGTGGAATTCACCCCTCCACTTT	TRBD1	TRBV10-3	TRBJ1-6	once
CSDGGTGTETQYF	TGCAGCGATGGGGGTACAGGGACAGAGACCCAGTACTTC	.	TRBV29-1	TRBJ2-5	.
CSTLAGGQETQYF	TGCAGCACGTTAGCGGGGGGGCAAGAGACCCAGTACTTC	TRBD2	TRBV29-1	TRBJ2-5	once
CASSQDIGDTEAFF	TGCGCCAGCAGCCAAGACATAGGGGACACTGAAGCTTTCTTT	.	TRBV4-3	TRBJ1-1	few
CASRPGLGVDLSSPLHF	TGTGCCAGTAGACCCGGGCTGGGGGTAGATCTCTCGTCACCCCTCCACTTT	.	TRBV19	TRBJ1-6	many
CASSYLGRQTYEQYF	TGTGCCAGCAGTTACTTAGGACGGCAAACCTACGAGCAGTACTTC	.	TRBV6-5	TRBJ2-7	.
CASSTNLGTGDRKLFF	TGTGCCAGCAGCACAAATTTGGGTACAGGAGACCGAAAACTGTTTTTT	.	TRBV12-3/TRBV12-4	TRBJ1-4	few
CASSGDGTAYEQYF	TGTGCCAGCAGTGGGGACGGGACTGCCTACGAGCAGTACTTC	.	TRBV6-1	TRBJ2-7	.
CASSGGVPDTQYF	TGTGCCAGCTCCGGGGGGGTTCCAGATACGCAGTATTTT	TRBD2	TRBV12-3/TRBV12-4	TRBJ2-3	few
CASSEETGNYGYTF	TGTGCCAGCAGTGAAGAAACAGGGAACTATGGCTACACCTTC	.	TRBV25-1	TRBJ1-2	.
CASSNGRQGETQYF	TGTGCCAGCAGCAACGGGCGACAGGGGGAGACCCAGTACTTC	TRBD1	TRBV4-2	TRBJ2-5	.
CASSPTLAISAPNYGYTF	TGCGCCAGCAGCCCCACATTGGCAATAAGCGCGCCTAATTATGGCTACACCTTC	.	TRBV4-3	TRBJ1-2	few
CASSLARDRGEKLFF	TGTGCCAGCAGCTTAGCGCGGGACAGGGGGGAAAAACTGTTTTTT	TRBD1	TRBV7-9	TRBJ1-4	once
CASSLGAIRTGNTEAFF	TGTGCCAGCAGCTTAGGCGCCATAAGGACAGGGAACACTGAAGCTTTCTTT	TRBD1	TRBV12-3/TRBV12-4	TRBJ1-1	.
CASSRGVAGSYEQYF	TGTGCCAGCAGTCGGGGGGTAGCGGGATCCTACGAGCAGTACTTC	TRBD2	TRBV12-3/TRBV12-4	TRBJ2-7	.
CARAGDEQYF	TGTGCCAGGGCTGGGGACGAGCAGTACTTC	.	TRBV19	TRBJ2-7	many
CASSLGGQRGRSSPLHF	TGTGCCAGCAGCTTGGGGGGACAGCGGGGCCGGAGTTCACCCCTCCACTTT	TRBD1	TRBV5-6	TRBJ1-6	.
CASTTPDRVNYGYTF	TGTGCCAGCACGACTCCGGACAGGGTGAACTATGGCTACACCTTC	TRBD1	TRBV2	TRBJ1-2	many
CAISEGADDYNSPLHF	TGTGCCATCAGTGAGGGGGCGGACGATTATAATTCACCCCTCCACTTT	.	TRBV10-3	TRBJ1-6	many
CASSPWGRTGSFSYEQYF	TGCGCCAGCAGCCCATGGGGGCGTACAGGGTCTTTCTCCTACGAGCAGTACTTC	.	TRBV5-1	TRBJ2-7	.
CACSLRAGELFF	TGTGCCTGCAGCTTGAGGGCCGGGGAGCTGTTTTTT	.	TRBV7-2	TRBJ2-2	.
CATGLDGANVLTF	TGTGCCACGGGACTGGATGGGGCCAACGTCCTGACTTTC	.	TRBV2	TRBJ2-6	many
CASSALRTERNTEAFF	TGTGCCAGCAGCGCACTTAGGACAGAGAGGAACACTGAAGCTTTCTTT	.	TRBV5-4	TRBJ1-1	.
CATDVEPGTGVFSNQPQHF	TGTGCCACGGACGTGGAGCCCGGGACAGGGGTTTTTAGCAATCAGCCCCAGCATTTT	TRBD1	TRBV7-3	TRBJ1-5	many
CAISEGLAGTYEQYF	TGTGCCATCAGTGAGGGCCTAGCGGGAACCTACGAGCAGTACTTC	TRBD2	TRBV10-3	TRBJ2-7	.
CASSPGRQGNEKLFF	TGTGCCAGCAGCCCAGGGCGGCAGGGGAATGAAAAACTGTTTTTT	.	TRBV5-4	TRBJ1-4	few
CASSQGVGSGSVDF	.	.	TRBV9	TRBJ2-7	few
CASSQTSGDSSYEQYF	TGTGCCAGCAGTCAGACTAGCGGGGACAGCTCCTACGAGCAGTACTTC	TRBD2	TRBV6-1	TRBJ2-7	few
CATSDLAGKGSTDTQYF	TGTGCCACCAGTGATTTAGCAGGGAAGGGTAGCACAGATACGCAGTATTTT	.	TRBV24-1	TRBJ2-3	few
CASSVGGRDEKLFF	TGTGCCAGCAGCGTAGGGGGTCGCGATGAAAAACTGTTTTTT	.	TRBV9	TRBJ1-4	many
CASSQDTPRGRYEQYF	TGCGCCAGCAGCCAAGATACCCCCAGGGGGCGTTACGAGCAGTACTTC	TRBD1	TRBV7-2	TRBJ2-7	.
CASSEGQGTYEQYF	TGTGCCAGTAGTGAAGGACAGGGGACCTACGAGCAGTACTTC	TRBD1	TRBV19	TRBJ2-7	many
CASMGRPSSYEQYF	TGTGCCAGTATGGGACGGCCGAGCTCCTACGAGCAGTACTTC	.	TRBV7-9	TRBJ2-7	.
CASSLTGTMVGANVLTF	TGTGCCAGCAGCTTAACCGGGACAATGGTTGGGGCCAACGTCCTGACTTTC	.	TRBV7-2	TRBJ2-6	many
CASSRNPGDGDYGYTF	TGTGCCAGCAGCCGCAACCCGGGGGACGGGGACTATGGCTACACCTTC	.	TRBV7-8	TRBJ1-2	few
CASSFRGGHYEQYF	TGTGCCAGCAGCTTTCGAGGAGGGCACTACGAGCAGTACTTC	.	TRBV7-2	TRBJ2-7	.
CASSRGQGTEAFF	TGTGCCAGCAGCCGGGGACAGGGGACTGAAGCTTTCTTT	TRBD1	TRBV9	TRBJ1-1	many
CASSLAVRGAQETQYF	TGTGCCAGCAGCTTAGCGGTTAGGGGAGCCCAAGAGACCCAGTACTTC	.	TRBV7-6	TRBJ2-5	many
CASTAQSGRGLYGYTF	TGTGCCAGCACGGCCCAATCCGGCAGGGGACTCTATGGCTACACCTTC	.	TRBV6-6	TRBJ1-2	few
CARTGSWETQYF	TGTGCCAGGACAGGGAGTTGGGAGACCCAGTACTTC	TRBD1	TRBV25-1	TRBJ2-5	.
CASSEWGESEKLFF	TGTGCCAGCAGTGAATGGGGCGAATCTGAAAAACTGTTTTTT	.	TRBV25-1	TRBJ1-4	.
CASSSLSDSFRQTQYF	TGCGCCAGCAGCTCCCTGTCTGACTCGTTTAGGCAGACCCAGTACTTC	.	TRBV5-1	TRBJ2-5	.
CATRQGRHEQYF	TGTGCCACTCGACAGGGAAGGCACGAGCAGTACTTC	TRBD1	TRBV6-2/TRBV6-3	TRBJ2-7	.
CASSNLGLNTDTQYF	TGTGCCAGCAGTAATTTGGGCCTCAACACAGATACGCAGTATTTT	.	TRBV6-5	TRBJ2-3	.
CASSAWVESNEQYF	TGTGCCAGCAGTGCGTGGGTGGAGTCGAACGAGCAGTACTTC	.	TRBV25-1	TRBJ2-7	many
CSSSPRQGNTEAFF	TGTTCCAGCAGCCCCAGGCAGGGGAACACTGAAGCTTTCTTT	.	TRBV7-9	TRBJ1-1	.
CASSFRVDEKLFF	TGTGCCAGCAGCTTCAGGGTGGATGAAAAACTGTTTTTT	.	TRBV7-6	TRBJ1-4	.